These 5 T cell receptor beta chains originate from one sample sequenced in a study of blood T cell repertoires in COVID-19. Generated by immunoSEQ multiplex PCR, the TCRdb table keeps only in-frame clones and is missing some. This table holds some 150,000 clones, about 80% found once. Sample: peripheral blood. These receptors originate from a human donor with acute or convalescent COVID-19. The donor label of this sample is uncertain.

V usage is TRBV11-2 and J usage is TRBJ2-2; D might be TRBD1 (6 bases). The V end lost 5 bases, the J end lost 1 base, and 14 bases lay between the germline ends. Germline V gene sequence: CDR1 SGHAT, CDR2 FQNNGV. The CDR3 covers 16 residues. CDR3 protein: CASSPLGGENTGELFF. CDR3 DNA: TGTGCCAGCAGCCCCCTTGGGGGCGAGAACACCGGGGAGCTGTTTTTT.

The gene calls are TRBV6-5 and TRBJ1-1, with D maybe TRBD1 (6 bases). Germline V gives CDR1 MNHEY, CDR2 SVGAGI. V lost 6 bases, J lost 7 bases, and 12 bases lay in between. This CDR3 is 12 amino acids long. CDR3 region: CASRPLGGEAFF. The CDR3 DNA reads TGTGCCAGCAGACCCCTAGGGGGTGAAGCTTTCTTT.

The chain couples TRBV5-1 to TRBJ2-7; D perhaps matches TRBD2 (5 bases). Trimming removed 4 bases from V and 2 bases from J, with 10 bases in between. This CDR3 spans 13 amino acids. Germline CDR1 and CDR2: SGHRS and YFSETQ. The CDR3 DNA reads TGCGCCAGCAGCCCGGGATATCCCTACGAGCAGTACTTC. Translating it yields CASSPGYPYEQYF.

The chain couples TRBV7-3 to TRBJ2-3, with 8 bases lining up with TRBD1. Germline-derived CDR1 and CDR2 are SGHTA and FQGTGA. Trimming at V came to 4 bases and at J to 1 base, leaving 7 bases not matched to a gene. The CDR3 runs 16 residues. CDR3 sequence: CASSSGQGMGTDTQYF. The CDR3 DNA reads TGTGCCAGCAGCTCCGGACAGGGAATGGGCACAGATACGCAGTATTTT.

Regarding this clone: This sample also contains other DNA sequences that code for the same CDR3. The chain uses TRBV6-1 and TRBJ1-1; D not resolved. V was clipped by 2 bases and J by 5 bases, with 9 bases between them. CDR3 length: 13 amino acids. The germline CDR1 and CDR2 sequences are MNHNS and SASEGT. CDR3: CASSELGGTEAFF. The CDR3 DNA follows: TGTGCCAGCAGTGAACTTGGAGGGACTGAAGCTTTCTTT.